The clone carrying this T cell receptor beta chain was detected only once. The target antigen is unknown. The germline gives CDR1 SGHRS, CDR2 YFSETQ. The CDR3 has 15 amino acids. Trimming pared 0 bases from V and 3 bases from J, leaving 10 bases between. The sample belongs to a study of T cells in localized non-small cell lung cancer. Overall study findings and caveats: The highest T cell clonality was in uninvolved adjacent lung, above tumor.

Assay used: immunoSEQ multiplex PCR; TCRdb lists only in-frame clones, some missing. The data contain more than 1,500 clones, approximately 17% of them singletons. V usage is TRBV5-1 and J usage is TRBJ1-5; unclear D gene. The sequence was obtained from a man between 35 and 75 years old with stage II squamous cell lung carcinoma. Specimen: normal lung tissue next to the tumor, collected before any cancer treatment. The CDR3 loop reads CASSLAGEPNQPQHF. The CDR3 DNA reads as TGCGCCAGCAGCTTGGCCGGGGAGCCCAATCAGCCCCAGCATTTT.